Here is one TCR beta chain with its context. What it binds is not known. Germline CDR1 is MNHEY and CDR2 is SMNVEV (reference sequence). V was clipped by 7 bases and J by 9 bases; unmatched bases: 9. This CDR3 spans 14 amino acids. The sample originates from a study of cytomegalovirus exposure and HLA in healthy donors. Study results and limitations: Some segments of the V type, notably TRBV6-2 and TRBV6-3, were excluded as indistinguishable. A list of 150 to 200 TCR beta chains associated with cytomegalovirus was given.

Use of 60 Vbeta and 13 Jbeta primers characterized the PCR. The method was immunoSEQ multiplex PCR; TCRdb's version includes in-frame clones alone and lacks a portion of them. The sample totals around 150,000 clones. Material for sequencing was PBMCs. The rearrangement uses TRBV27 and TRBJ1-6; TRBD1 matches 7 bases. The clonotype was recovered from a man aged 25-45 years in good health and CMV-seronegative. Written as DNA, the CDR3 is TGTGCCAGCACCGTCCGGGACAGTCGTTCACCCCTCCACTTT. Protein: CASTVRDSRSPLHF.